This TCR beta chain was found in a study of blood T cell repertoires in COVID-19. Germline values: CDR1 SGHTA, CDR2 FQGNSA. The CDR3 runs 14 residues. V dropped 1 base and J dropped 10 bases, with 11 bases sitting between them. TCRdb keeps only in-frame clones here, not all; method: immunoSEQ multiplex PCR. The data contain some 95,000 clones, over 70% of them seen just once; the ten biggest clones take up nearly 9%. This clone appeared a single time. The TCR originated in a man aged 45-65 years who had recovered from COVID-19. This sequence joins TRBV7-2 and TRBJ1-6; D remains unclear. The sequenced material came from peripheral blood. The CDR3 spells CASSLGGLSSPLHF. CDR3 sequence (DNA): TGTGCCAGCAGCTTAGGAGGGCTCAGCTCACCCCTCCACTTT.